This T cell receptor beta chain came from a study of blood T cell repertoires in COVID-19. On the study more broadly: Acute and convalescent COVID-19 specimens originated in the United States, Italy and Spain. T cells, B-cell-depleted T cells, or PBMCs provided the cDNA or gDNA that served as material.

V shed 5 bases and J shed 12 bases, with 23 bases lying between them. Germline values: CDR1 MNHEY, CDR2 SVGAGI. The CDR3 contains 14 residues. In the source study's methods: Estimated nucleated cell counts came from reference gene primer amplification. Clones were read by immunoSEQ multiplex PCR, and TCRdb kept only the in-frame ones, dropping some. The DNA gave D and trimming, while V, J and clone size come from that table. The sample lists about 240,000 clones, about 85% occurring once. V usage is TRBV6-5 and J usage is TRBJ2-7; D is perhaps TRBD1 (5 bases). The specimen sequenced was peripheral blood. The source of this sequence is a woman aged 60-75 years with active or convalescent COVID-19. The CDR3 nucleotides read TGTGCCAGCAGTACGAGGCTGGGGCTCGGAGTTCTGTACGTC. This codes for CASSTRLGLGVLYV.